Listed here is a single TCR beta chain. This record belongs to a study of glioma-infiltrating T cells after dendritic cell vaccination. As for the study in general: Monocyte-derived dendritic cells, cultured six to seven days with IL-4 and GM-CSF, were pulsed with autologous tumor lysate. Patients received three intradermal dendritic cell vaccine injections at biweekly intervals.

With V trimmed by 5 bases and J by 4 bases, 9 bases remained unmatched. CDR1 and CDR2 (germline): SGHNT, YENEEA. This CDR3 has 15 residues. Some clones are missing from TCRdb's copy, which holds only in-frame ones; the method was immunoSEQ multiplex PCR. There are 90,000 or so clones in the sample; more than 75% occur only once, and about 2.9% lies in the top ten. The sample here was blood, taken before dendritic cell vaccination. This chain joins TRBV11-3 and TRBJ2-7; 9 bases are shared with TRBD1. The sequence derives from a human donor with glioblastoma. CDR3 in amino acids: CASSPALGTGYEQYF. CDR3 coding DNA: TGTGCCAGCAGCCCCGCCTTAGGGACAGGGTACGAGCAGTACTTC. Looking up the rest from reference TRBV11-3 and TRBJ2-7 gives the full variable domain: EAGVVQSPRYKIIEKKQPVAFWCNPISGHNTLYWYLQNLGQGPELLIRYENEEAVDDSQLPKDRFSAERLKGVDSTLKIQPAELGDSAVYLCASSPALGTGYEQYFGPGTRLTVT.